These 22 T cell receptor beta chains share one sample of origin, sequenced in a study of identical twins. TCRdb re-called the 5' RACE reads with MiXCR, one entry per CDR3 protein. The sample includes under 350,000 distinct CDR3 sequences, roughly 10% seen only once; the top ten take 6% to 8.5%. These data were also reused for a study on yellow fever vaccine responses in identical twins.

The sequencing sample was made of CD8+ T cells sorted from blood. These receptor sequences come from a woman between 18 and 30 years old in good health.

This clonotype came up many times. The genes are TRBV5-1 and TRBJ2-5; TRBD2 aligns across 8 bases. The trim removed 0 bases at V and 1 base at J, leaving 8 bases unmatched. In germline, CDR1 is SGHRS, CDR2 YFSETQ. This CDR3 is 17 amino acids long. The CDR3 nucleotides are TGCGCCAGCAGCTTGGCGCTAGCGGGTAACCTCCAAGAGACCCAGTACTTC. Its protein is CASSLALAGNLQETQYF.

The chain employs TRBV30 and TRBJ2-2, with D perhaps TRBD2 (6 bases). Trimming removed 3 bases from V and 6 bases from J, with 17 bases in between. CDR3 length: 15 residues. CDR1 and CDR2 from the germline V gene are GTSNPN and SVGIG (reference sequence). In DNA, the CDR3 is TGTGCCTGGAGGGCGGGGCATAAGGAGGCCGGGGAGCTGTTTTTT. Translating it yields CAWRAGHKEAGELFF.

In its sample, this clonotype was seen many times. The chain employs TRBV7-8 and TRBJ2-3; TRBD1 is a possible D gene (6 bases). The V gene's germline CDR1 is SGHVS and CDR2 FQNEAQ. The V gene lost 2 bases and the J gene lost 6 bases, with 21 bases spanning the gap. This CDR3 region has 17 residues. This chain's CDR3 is CASSLFRTVTPADTQYF. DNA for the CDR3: TGTGCCAGCAGCTTATTTCGGACAGTCACCCCAGCGGATACGCAGTATTTT.

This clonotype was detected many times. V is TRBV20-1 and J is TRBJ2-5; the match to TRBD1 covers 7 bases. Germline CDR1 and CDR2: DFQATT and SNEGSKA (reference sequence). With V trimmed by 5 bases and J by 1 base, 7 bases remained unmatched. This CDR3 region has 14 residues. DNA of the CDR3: TGCAGTGCTCGACAGGGCGGTGGCCAAGAGACCCAGTACTTC. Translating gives CSARQGGGQETQYF.

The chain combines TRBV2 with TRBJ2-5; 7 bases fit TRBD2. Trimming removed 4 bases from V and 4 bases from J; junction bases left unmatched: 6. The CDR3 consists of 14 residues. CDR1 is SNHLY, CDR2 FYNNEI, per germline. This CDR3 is CASSATPGGETQYF. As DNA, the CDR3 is TGTGCCAGCAGTGCGACCCCGGGAGGAGAGACCCAGTACTTC.

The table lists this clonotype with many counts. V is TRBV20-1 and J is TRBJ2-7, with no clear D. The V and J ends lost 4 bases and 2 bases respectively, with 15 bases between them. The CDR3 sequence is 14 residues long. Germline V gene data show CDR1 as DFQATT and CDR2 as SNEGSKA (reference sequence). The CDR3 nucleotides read TGCAGTGCTACCAAGGGTGGGGAACCCTACGAGCAGTACTTC. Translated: CSATKGGEPYEQYF.

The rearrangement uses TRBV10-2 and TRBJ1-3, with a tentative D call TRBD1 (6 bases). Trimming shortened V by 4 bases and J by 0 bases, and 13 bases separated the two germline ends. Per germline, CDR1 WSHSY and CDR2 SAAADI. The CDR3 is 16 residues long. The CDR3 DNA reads TGCGCCAGCAGTGCCGGGGGCGGATACTCTGGAAACACCATATATTTT. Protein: CASSAGGGYSGNTIYF.

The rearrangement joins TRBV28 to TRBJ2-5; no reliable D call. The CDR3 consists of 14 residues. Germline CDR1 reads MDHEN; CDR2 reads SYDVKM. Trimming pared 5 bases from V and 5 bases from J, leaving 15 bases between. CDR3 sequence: CASSSVGFTETQYF. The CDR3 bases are TGTGCCAGCAGTAGTGTTGGCTTCACGGAGACCCAGTACTTC.

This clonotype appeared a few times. The CDR3 loop reads CAISGSGTWQWDTQYF. DNA for the CDR3: TGTGCCATCAGTGGTTCGGGGACATGGCAGTGGGATACGCAGTATTTT. The chain carries TRBV10-3 and TRBJ2-3; TRBD1 is a possible D gene (6 bases). There are 16 residues in the CDR3. V dropped 4 bases and J dropped 6 bases, with 20 bases sitting between them. Germline CDR1 and CDR2: ENHRY and SYGVKD.

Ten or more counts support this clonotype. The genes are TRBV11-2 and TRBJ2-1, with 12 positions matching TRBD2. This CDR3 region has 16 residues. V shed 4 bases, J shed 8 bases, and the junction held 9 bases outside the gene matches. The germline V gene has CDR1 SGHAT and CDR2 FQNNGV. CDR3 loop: CASSSGLAGSRDEQFF. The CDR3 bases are TGTGCCAGCAGCTCCGGACTAGCGGGGTCTCGGGATGAGCAGTTCTTC.

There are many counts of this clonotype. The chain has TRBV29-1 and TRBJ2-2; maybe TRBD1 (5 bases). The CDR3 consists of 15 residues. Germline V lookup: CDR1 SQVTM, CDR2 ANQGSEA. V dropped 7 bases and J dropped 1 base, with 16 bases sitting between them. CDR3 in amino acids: CSASPSTGNTGELFF. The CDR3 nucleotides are TGCAGCGCCTCCCCATCCACAGGGAACACCGGGGAGCTGTTTTTT.

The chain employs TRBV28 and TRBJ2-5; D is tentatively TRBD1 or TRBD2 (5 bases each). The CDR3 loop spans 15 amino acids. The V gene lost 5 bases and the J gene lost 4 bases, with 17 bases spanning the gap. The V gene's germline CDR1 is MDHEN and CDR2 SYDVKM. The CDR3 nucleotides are TGTGCCAGCAGTCCGGTTCCCGGGGCGGGAGAGACCCAGTACTTC. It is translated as CASSPVPGAGETQYF.

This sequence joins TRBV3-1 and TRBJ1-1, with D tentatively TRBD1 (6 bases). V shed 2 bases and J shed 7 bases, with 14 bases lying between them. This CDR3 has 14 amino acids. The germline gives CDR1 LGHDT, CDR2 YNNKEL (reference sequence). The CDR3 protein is CASSQYYRAGEAFF. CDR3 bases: TGTGCCAGCAGCCAATACTACAGGGCCGGTGAAGCTTTCTTT.

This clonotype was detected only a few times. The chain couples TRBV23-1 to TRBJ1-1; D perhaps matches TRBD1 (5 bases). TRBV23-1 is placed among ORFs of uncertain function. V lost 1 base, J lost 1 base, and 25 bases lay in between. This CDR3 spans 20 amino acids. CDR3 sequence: CASSQWGVRARSTPNTEAFF. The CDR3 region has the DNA TGCGCCAGCAGTCAATGGGGCGTTAGGGCCCGCAGTACACCGAACACTGAAGCTTTCTTT.

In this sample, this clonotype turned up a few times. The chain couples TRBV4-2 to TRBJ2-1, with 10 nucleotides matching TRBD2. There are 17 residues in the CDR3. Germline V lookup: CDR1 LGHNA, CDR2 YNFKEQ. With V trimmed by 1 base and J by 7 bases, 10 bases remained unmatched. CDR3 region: CASSQVAAGGPGNEQFF. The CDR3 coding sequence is TGTGCCAGCAGCCAAGTTGCAGCGGGGGGGCCGGGTAATGAGCAGTTCTTC.

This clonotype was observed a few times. CDR3 DNA: TGTGCCAGCAGCGTAGAGGACCTTGAAGCTTTCTTT. This codes for CASSVEDLEAFF. J is TRBJ1-1 and V is TRBV9; D uncertain. The CDR3 runs 12 residues. Germline CDR1 and CDR2: SGDLS and YYNGEE. Trimming took 0 bases from V and 7 from J, leaving 7 bases between them.

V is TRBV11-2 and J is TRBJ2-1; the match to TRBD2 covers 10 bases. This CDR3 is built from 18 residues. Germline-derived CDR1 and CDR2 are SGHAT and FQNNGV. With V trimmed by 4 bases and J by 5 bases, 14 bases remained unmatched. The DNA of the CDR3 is TGTGCCAGCAGCTCCCAGGACGGGCTAGCGGGGGAGAACAATGAGCAGTTCTTC. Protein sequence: CASSSQDGLAGENNEQFF.

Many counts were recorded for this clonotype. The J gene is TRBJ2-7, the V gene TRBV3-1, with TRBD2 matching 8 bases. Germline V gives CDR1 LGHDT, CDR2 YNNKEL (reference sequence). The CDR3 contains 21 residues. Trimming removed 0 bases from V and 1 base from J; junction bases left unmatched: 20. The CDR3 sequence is CASSQEGGAERENYLSYEQYF. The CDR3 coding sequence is TGTGCCAGCAGCCAAGAAGGGGGGGCAGAGCGGGAGAATTATTTGTCCTACGAGCAGTACTTC.

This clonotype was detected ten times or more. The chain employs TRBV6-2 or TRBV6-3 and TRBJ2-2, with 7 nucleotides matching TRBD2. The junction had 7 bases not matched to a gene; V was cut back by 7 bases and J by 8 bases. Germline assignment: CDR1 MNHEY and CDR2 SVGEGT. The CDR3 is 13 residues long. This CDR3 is CASTVLAPGELFF. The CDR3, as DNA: TGTGCCAGCACCGTACTAGCGCCGGGGGAGCTGTTTTTT.

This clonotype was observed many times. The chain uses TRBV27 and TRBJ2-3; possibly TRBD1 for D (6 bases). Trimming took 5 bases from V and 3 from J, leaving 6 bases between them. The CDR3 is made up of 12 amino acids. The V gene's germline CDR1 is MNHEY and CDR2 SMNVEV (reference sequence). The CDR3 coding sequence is TGTGCCAGCAGTGGACAGACAGATACGCAGTATTTT. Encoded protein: CASSGQTDTQYF.

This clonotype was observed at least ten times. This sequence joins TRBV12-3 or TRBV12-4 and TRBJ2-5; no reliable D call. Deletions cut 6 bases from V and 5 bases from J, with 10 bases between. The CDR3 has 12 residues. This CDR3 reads CASREKSETQYF. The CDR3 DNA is TGTGCCAGCAGGGAGAAGAGCGAGACCCAGTACTTC.

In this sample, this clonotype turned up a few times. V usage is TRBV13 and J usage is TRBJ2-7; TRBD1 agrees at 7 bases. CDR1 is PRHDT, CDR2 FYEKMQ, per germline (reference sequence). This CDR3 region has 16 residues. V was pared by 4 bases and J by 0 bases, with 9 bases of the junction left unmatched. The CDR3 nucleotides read TGTGCCAGCAGCTGGAACGACAGGGAGCTCTCCTACGAGCAGTACTTC. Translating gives CASSWNDRELSYEQYF.